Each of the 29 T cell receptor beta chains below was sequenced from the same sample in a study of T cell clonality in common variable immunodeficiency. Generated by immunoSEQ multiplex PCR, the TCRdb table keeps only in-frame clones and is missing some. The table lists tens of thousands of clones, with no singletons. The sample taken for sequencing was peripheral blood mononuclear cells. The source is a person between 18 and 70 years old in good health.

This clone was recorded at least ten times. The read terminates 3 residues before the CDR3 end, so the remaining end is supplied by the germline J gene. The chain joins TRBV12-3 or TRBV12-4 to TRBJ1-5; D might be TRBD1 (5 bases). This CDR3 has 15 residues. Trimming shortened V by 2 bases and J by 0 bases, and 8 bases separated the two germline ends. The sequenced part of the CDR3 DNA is TGTGCCAGCAGTTTAAGGGGTAATAGCAATCAGCCC. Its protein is CASSLRGNSNQP. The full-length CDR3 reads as CASSLRGNSNQPQHF.

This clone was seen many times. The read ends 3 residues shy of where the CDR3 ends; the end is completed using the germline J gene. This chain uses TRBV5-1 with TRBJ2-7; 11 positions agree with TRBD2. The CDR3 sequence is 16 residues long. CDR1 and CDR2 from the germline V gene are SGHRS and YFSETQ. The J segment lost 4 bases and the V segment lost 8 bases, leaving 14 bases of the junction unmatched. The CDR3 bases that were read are TGCGCCAGTAGCCCGGGACTAGCGGAGGAAATGTACGAG. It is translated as CASSPGLAEEMYE. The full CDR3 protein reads CASSPGLAEEMYEQYF. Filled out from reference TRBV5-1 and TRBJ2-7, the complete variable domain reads KAGVTQTPRYLIKTRGQQVTLSCSPISGHRSVSWYQQTPGQGLQFLFEYFSETQRNKGNFPGRFSGRQFSNSRSEMNVSTLELGDSALYLCASSPGLAEEMYEQYFGPGTRLTVT.

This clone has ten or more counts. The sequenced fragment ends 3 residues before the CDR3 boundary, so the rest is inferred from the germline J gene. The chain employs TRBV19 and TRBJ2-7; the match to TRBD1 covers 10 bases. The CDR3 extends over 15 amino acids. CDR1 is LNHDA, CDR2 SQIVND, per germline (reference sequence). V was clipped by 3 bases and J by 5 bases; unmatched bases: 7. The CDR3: CASSITGTGADEQYF. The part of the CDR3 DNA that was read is TGTGCCAGTAGTATTACCGGGACAGGGGCCGACGAG.

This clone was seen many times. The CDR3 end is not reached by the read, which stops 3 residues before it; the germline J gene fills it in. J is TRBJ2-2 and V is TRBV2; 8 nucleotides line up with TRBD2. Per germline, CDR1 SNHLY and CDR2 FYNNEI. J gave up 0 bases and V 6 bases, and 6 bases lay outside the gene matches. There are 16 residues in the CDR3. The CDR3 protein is CASRTAAGANTGELFF. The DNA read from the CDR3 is TGTGCCAGCAGGACTGCAGCGGGGGCGAACACCGGGGAG.

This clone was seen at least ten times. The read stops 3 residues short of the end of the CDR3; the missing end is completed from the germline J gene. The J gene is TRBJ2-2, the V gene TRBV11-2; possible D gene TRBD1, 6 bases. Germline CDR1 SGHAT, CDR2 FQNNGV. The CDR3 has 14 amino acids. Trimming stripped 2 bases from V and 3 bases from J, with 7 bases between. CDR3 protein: CASSLQGHTGELFF. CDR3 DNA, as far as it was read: TGTGCCAGCAGCTTACAGGGGCACACCGGGGAG.

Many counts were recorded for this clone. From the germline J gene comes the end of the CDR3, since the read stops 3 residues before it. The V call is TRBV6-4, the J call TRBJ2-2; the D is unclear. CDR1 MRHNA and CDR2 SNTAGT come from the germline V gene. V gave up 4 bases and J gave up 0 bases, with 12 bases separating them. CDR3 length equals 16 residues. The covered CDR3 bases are TGTGCCAGCAGTGCGTCGCGGCGCGCGAACACCGGGGAG. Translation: CASSASRRANTGE. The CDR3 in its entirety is CASSASRRANTGELFF.

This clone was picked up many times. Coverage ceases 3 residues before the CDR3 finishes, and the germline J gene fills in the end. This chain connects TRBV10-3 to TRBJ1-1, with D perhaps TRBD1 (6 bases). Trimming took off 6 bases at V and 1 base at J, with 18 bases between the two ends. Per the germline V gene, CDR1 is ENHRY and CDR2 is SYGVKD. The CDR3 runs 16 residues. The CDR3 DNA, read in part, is TGTGCCATCAGGCAGGGGTTGGGACCCCCGAACACTGAA. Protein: CAIRQGLGPPNTE. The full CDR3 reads CAIRQGLGPPNTEAFF.

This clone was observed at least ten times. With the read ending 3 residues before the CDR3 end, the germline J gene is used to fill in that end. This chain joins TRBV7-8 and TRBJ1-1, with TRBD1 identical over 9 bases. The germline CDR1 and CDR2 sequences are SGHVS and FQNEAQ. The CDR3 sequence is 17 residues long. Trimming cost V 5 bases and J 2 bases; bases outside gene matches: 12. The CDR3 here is CASSPLRTGVFNTEAFF. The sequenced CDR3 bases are TGTGCCAGCAGCCCTCTCCGGACAGGGGTCTTTAACACTGAA.

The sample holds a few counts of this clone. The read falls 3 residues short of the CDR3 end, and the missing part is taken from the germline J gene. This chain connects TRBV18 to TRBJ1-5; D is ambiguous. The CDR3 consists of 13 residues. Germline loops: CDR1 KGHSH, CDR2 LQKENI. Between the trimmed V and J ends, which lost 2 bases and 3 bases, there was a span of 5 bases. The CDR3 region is CASSPRVNQPQHF. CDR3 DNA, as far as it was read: TGTGCCAGCTCACCAAGGGTCAATCAGCCC.

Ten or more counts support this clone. CDR3 bases read: TGCAGTGCTCGAAACGTACAGGCCCGCTCCTACAATGAG. Its protein product is CSARNVQARSYNE. The full CDR3 protein reads CSARNVQARSYNEQFF. This sequence joins TRBV20-1 and TRBJ2-1; D is perhaps TRBD1 (5 bases). Read data end 3 residues before the CDR3 end; the end is taken from the germline J gene. CDR1 is DFQATT, CDR2 SNEGSKA, per germline (reference sequence). This CDR3 has 16 amino acids. V lost 5 bases and J 0 bases, leaving 17 bases between the germline ends.

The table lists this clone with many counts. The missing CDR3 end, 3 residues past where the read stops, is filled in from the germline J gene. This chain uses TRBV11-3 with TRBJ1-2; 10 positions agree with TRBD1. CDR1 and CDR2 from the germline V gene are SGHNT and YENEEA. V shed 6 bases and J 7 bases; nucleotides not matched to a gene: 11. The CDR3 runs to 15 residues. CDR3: CASSHLGTGDSGYTF. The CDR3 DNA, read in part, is TGTGCCAGCAGTCATCTGGGGACAGGGGATTCTGGC.

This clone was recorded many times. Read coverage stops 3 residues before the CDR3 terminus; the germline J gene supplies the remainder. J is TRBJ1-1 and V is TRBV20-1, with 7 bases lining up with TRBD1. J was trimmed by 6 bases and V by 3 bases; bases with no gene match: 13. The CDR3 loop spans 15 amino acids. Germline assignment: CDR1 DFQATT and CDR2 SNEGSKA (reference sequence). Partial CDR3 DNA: TGCAGTGCTAGGGAGGACAGGTTTAGGAAGGCTGAA. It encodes CSAREDRFRKAE. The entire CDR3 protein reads CSAREDRFRKAEAFF.

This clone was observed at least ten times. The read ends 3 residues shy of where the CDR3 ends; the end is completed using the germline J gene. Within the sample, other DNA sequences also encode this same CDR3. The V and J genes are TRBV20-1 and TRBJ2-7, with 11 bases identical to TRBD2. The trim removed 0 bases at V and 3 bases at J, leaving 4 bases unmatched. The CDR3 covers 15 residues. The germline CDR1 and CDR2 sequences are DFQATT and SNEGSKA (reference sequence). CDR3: CSARDPTSGGYEQYF. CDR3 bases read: TGCAGTGCTAGAGACCCAACTAGCGGGGGCTACGAG.

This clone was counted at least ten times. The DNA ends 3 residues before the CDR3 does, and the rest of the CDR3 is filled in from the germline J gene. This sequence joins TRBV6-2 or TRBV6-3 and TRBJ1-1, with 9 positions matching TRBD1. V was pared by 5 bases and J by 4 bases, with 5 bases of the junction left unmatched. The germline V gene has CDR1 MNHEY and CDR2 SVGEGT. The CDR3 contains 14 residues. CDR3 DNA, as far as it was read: TGTGCCAGCAGTGACCCGGGACAGGGCACTGAA. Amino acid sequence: CASSDPGQGTE. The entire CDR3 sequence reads CASSDPGQGTEAFF.

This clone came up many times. The sequenced part of the CDR3 DNA is TGTGCCTGGAGCGCGATGAACACTGAA. It yields the protein CAWSAMNTE. The whole CDR3 is CAWSAMNTEAFF. The rearrangement joins TRBV30 to TRBJ1-1; the D is unclear. The CDR3 end is not reached by the read, which stops 3 residues before it; the germline J gene fills it in. The CDR3 extends over 12 amino acids. Deletions cut 3 bases from V and 0 bases from J, with 5 bases between. Germline lookup yields CDR1 GTSNPN and CDR2 SVGIG (reference sequence). Complete variable domain (other parts from reference TRBV30 and TRBJ1-1): SQTIHQWPATLVQPVGSPLSLECTVEGTSNPNLYWYRQAAGRGLQLLFYSVGIGQISSEVPQNLSASRPQDRQFILSSKKLLLSDSGFYLCAWSAMNTEAFFGQGTRLTVV.

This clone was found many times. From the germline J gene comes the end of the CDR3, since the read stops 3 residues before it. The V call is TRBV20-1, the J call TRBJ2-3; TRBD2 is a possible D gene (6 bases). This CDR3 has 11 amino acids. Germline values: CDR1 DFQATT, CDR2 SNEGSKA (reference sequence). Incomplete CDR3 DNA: TGCAGTGCTGGGCCTAGCGACACG. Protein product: CSAGPSDT. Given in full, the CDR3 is CSAGPSDTQYF.

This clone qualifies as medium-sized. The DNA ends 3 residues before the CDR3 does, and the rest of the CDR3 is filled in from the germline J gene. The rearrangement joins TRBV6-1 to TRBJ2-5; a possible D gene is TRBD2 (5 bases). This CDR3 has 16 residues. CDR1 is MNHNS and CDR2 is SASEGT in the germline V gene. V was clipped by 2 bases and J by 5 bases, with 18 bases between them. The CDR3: CASSELDGRGGETQYF. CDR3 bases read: TGTGCCAGCAGTGAATTAGACGGTCGCGGCGGGGAGACC.

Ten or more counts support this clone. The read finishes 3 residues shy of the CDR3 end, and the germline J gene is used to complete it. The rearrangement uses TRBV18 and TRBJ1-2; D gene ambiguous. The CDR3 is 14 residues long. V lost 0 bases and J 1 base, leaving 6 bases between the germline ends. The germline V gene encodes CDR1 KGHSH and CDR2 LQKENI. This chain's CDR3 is CASSPPSVNYGYTF. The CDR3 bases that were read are TGTGCCAGCTCACCACCGTCAGTTAACTATGGC.

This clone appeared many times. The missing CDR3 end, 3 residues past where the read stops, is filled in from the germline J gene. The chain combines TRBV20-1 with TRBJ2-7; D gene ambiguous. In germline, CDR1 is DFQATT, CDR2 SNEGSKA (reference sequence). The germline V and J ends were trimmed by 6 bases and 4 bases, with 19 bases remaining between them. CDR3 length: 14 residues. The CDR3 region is CSATPRRVGYEQYF. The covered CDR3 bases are TGCAGTGCCACCCCCAGGAGAGTTGGTTACGAG.

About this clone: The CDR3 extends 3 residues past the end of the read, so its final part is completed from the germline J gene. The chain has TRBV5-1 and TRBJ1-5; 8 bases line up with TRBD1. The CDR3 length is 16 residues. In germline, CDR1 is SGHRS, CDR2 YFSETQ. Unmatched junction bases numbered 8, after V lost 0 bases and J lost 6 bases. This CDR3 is CASSLDPGGGGQPQHF. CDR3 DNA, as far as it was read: TGCGCCAGCAGCTTGGACCCAGGGGGCGGCGGTCAGCCC.

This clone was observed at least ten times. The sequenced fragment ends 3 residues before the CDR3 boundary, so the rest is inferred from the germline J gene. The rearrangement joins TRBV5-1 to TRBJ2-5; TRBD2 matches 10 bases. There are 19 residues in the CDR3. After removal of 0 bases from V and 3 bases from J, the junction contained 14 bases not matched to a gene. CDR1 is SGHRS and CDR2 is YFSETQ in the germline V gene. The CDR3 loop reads CASSLVSGTSSGSEETQYF. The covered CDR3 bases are TGCGCCAGCAGCTTGGTGTCTGGCACATCTAGCGGGAGTGAAGAGACC.

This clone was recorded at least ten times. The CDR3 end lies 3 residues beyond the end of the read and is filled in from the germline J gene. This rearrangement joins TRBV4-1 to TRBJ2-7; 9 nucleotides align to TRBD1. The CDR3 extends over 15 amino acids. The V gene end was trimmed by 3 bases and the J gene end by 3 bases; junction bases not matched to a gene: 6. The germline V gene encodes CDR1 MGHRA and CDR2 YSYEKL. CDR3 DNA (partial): TGCGCCAGCAGCCATAACAGGGGGCCAAACTACGAG. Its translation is CASSHNRGPNYE. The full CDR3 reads CASSHNRGPNYEQYF.

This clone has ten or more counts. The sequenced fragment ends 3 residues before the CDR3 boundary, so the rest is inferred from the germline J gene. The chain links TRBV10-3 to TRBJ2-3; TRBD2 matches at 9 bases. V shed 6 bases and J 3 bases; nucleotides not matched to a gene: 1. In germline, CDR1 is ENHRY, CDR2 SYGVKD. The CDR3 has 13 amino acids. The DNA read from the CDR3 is TGTGCCATCAGGGGACTAGCTACAGATACG. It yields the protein CAIRGLATDT. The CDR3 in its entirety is CAIRGLATDTQYF.

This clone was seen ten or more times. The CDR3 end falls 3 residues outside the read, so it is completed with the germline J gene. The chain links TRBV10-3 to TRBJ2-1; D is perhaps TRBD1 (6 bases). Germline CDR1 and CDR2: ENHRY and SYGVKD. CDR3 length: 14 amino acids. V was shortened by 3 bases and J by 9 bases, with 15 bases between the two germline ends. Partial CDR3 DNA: TGTGCCATCAGTGAAAGGGGGAGCCTCATTGAG. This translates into CAISERGSLIE. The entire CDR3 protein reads CAISERGSLIEQFF.

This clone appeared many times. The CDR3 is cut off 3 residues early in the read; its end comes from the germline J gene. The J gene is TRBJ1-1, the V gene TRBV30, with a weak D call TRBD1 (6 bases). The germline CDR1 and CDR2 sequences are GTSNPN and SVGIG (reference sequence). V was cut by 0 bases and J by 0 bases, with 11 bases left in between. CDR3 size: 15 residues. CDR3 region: CAWSVGTGMNTEAFF. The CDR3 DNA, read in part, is TGTGCCTGGAGTGTCGGAACAGGGATGAACACTGAA.

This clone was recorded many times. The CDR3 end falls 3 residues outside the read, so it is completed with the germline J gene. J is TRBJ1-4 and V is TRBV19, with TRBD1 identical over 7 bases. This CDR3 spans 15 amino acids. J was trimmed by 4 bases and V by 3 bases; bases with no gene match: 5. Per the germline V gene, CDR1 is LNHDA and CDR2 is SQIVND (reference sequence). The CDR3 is CASSIPGQLNEKLFF. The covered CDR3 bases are TGTGCCAGTAGTATTCCGGGACAGCTTAATGAAAAA.

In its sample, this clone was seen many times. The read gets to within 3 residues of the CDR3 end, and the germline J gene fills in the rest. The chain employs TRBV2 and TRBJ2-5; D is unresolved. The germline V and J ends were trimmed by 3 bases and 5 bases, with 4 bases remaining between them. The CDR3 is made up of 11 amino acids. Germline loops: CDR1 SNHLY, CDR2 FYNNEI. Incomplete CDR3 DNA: TGTGCCAGCAGTGAGAGGGAGACC. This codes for CASSERET. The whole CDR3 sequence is CASSERETQYF.

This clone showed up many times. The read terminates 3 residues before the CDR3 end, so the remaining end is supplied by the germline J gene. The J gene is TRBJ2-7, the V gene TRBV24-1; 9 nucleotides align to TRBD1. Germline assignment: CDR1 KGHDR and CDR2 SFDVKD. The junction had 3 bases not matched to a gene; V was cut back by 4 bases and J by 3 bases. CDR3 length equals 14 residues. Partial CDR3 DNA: TGTGCCACCAGTGAAGGGACAGGGCACTACGAG. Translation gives CATSEGTGHYE. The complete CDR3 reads CATSEGTGHYEQYF.

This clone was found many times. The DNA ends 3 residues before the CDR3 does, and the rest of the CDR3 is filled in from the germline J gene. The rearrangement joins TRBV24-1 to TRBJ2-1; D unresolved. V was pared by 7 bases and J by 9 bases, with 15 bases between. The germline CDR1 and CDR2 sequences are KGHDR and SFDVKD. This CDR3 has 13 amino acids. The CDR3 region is CATRKFERGEQFF. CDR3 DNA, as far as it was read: TGTGCCACCAGAAAGTTTGAGCGCGGTGAG.